Listed below are T cell receptor beta chains from one sample, sequenced in a study of cytomegalovirus exposure and HLA in healthy donors. TCRdb's table, derived via immunoSEQ multiplex PCR, lists solely in-frame clones and lacks some. Among about 140,000 clones, around 85% were seen once, and the ten largest hold 8.8%. The specimen was PBMCs. The receptors derive from a woman aged 45 to 65 in good health and CMV-seropositive. The CDR3 runs from the conserved cysteine through the conserved F or W. The D gene is left open where the match is weak. Size is stated for part of the rows, as once, few or many counts, or as a class when the clone is expanded.

J gene,clone size,V gene,D gene,CDR3 protein,CDR3 DNA
TRBJ1-3,-,TRBV29-1,TRBD1,CSTTARTGGNTIYF,TGCAGCACGACGGCCCGGACAGGGGGAAACACCATATATTTT
TRBJ2-7,-,TRBV7-2,TRBD1,CASSLAPRGPEQYF,TGTGCCAGCAGCTTAGCTCCCAGGGGGCCCGAGCAGTACTTC
TRBJ2-7,-,TRBV6-6,-,CASRPGHSNSYEQYF,TGTGCCAGCAGACCGGGACACAGTAACTCCTACGAGCAGTACTTC
TRBJ1-1,once,TRBV6-1,TRBD1,CASSFTGTGGTEAFF,TGTGCCAGCAGCTTCACCGGGACAGGGGGGACTGAAGCTTTCTTT
TRBJ1-3,-,TRBV7-9,TRBD1,CASSQGAAGNTIYF,TGTGCCAGCAGCCAGGGGGCGGCAGGAAACACCATATATTTT
TRBJ1-2,-,TRBV2,TRBD1,CASKEDRGGYGYTF,TGTGCCAGTAAAGAGGACAGGGGAGGATATGGCTACACCTTC
TRBJ1-1,-,TRBV18,-,CASSPRQVRFGNTEAFF,TGTGCCAGCTCACCACGACAGGTGAGGTTCGGGAACACTGAAGCTTTCTTT
TRBJ1-2,once,TRBV15,-,CATSRGGGPGGGYTF,TGTGCCACCAGCAGAGGGGGGGGACCGGGGGGAGGCTACACCTTC
TRBJ2-1,-,TRBV29-1,TRBD1,CSVKPGQGSFTVYNEQFF,TGCAGCGTTAAGCCGGGACAGGGTTCTTTTACGGTCTACAATGAGCAGTTCTTC
TRBJ2-7,-,TRBV9,-,CASSVAQGTYEQYF,TGTGCCAGCAGCGTAGCTCAGGGTACCTACGAGCAGTACTTC
TRBJ1-4,-,TRBV5-4,TRBD1,CASSLGTGSEKLFF,TGTGCCAGCAGCTTGGGGACAGGTAGCGAAAAACTGTTTTTT